The rows below give T cell receptor beta chains drawn from one sample of a study of T cells in Graves' hyperthyroidism and ophthalmopathy. TCRdb called the multiplex PCR reads again in MiXCR, with one record for every CDR3 protein. The table records 95,000 to 100,000 distinct CDR3 sequences, just over 50% of them present only once. Sequenced material: blood. These receptors were collected from a woman aged 40 to 55 with Graves' hyperthyroidism. Both conserved end residues are part of each CDR3. Fields, in order: clone size, V gene, D gene, J gene, CDR3 length, CDR3 protein, CDR3 DNA. The D gene is left open where the match is weak. Clone size is given for some rows only: seen once, a few or many times, or a class if the clone is expanded.

clone_size: NA; v_call: TRBV5-1; d_call: NA; j_call: TRBJ1-1; cdr3_length: 13; cdr3_aa: CASGSYSHTEAFF; cdr3_nt: TGCGCCAGCGGCTCCTATTCCCACACTGAAGCTTTCTTT
clone_size: NA; v_call: TRBV29-1; d_call: TRBD1; j_call: TRBJ2-6; cdr3_length: 11; cdr3_aa: CSVDRGNTEAF; cdr3_nt: TGCAGCGTTGACAGGGGGAACACTGAAGCTTTC
clone_size: few; v_call: TRBV7-2; d_call: NA; j_call: TRBJ1-4; cdr3_length: 18; cdr3_aa: CASSIILGGSATNEKLFF; cdr3_nt: TGTGCCAGCAGCATAATCTTGGGGGGGAGCGCAACTAATGAAAAACTGTTTTTT
clone_size: many; v_call: TRBV7-8; d_call: NA; j_call: TRBJ2-7; cdr3_length: 14; cdr3_aa: CASSTGPGFYEQYF; cdr3_nt: TGTGCCAGCAGCACCGGTCCGGGGTTCTACGAGCAGTACTTC
clone_size: NA; v_call: TRBV10-3; d_call: NA; j_call: TRBJ1-1; cdr3_length: 15; cdr3_aa: CAISEGGYSITEAFF; cdr3_nt: TGTGCCATCAGTGAGGGGGGTTACAGTATCACTGAAGCTTTCTTT
clone_size: many; v_call: TRBV5-1; d_call: TRBD2; j_call: TRBJ2-5; cdr3_length: 14; cdr3_aa: CASSAGTSGETQYF; cdr3_nt: TGCGCCAGCAGCGCCGGGACTAGCGGAGAGACCCAGTACTTC
clone_size: NA; v_call: TRBV20-1; d_call: NA; j_call: TRBJ2-7; cdr3_length: 11; cdr3_aa: CSARGQGEQYF; cdr3_nt: TGCAGTGCTAGGGGTCAGGGGGAGCAGTACTTC
clone_size: NA; v_call: TRBV2; d_call: NA; j_call: TRBJ2-2; cdr3_length: 14; cdr3_aa: CASSGGRDTGELFF; cdr3_nt: TGTGCCAGCAGTGGTGGCAGGGACACCGGGGAGCTGTTTTTT
clone_size: many; v_call: TRBV7-8; d_call: NA; j_call: TRBJ2-3; cdr3_length: 15; cdr3_aa: CASSPLGGGTDTQYF; cdr3_nt: TGTGCCAGCAGCCCGTTAGGTGGAGGCACAGATACGCAGTATTTT
clone_size: NA; v_call: TRBV20-1; d_call: TRBD2; j_call: TRBJ2-5; cdr3_length: 14; cdr3_aa: CSAVLAGDRETQYF; cdr3_nt: TGCAGTGCCGTACTAGCGGGAGATCGGGAGACCCAGTACTTC
clone_size: many; v_call: TRBV20-1; d_call: TRBD1; j_call: TRBJ1-1; cdr3_length: 14; cdr3_aa: CSARSGTGHTEAFF; cdr3_nt: TGCAGTGCTAGGTCAGGGACAGGGCACACTGAAGCTTTCTTT
clone_size: NA; v_call: TRBV20-1; d_call: TRBD1; j_call: TRBJ1-4; cdr3_length: 16; cdr3_aa: CSAREWGTGEDEKLFF; cdr3_nt: TGCAGTGCTAGAGAGTGGGGGACAGGGGAGGATGAAAAACTGTTTTTT
clone_size: many; v_call: TRBV12-3/TRBV12-4; d_call: NA; j_call: TRBJ1-2; cdr3_length: 13; cdr3_aa: CASSLQPLYGYTF; cdr3_nt: TGTGCCAGCAGTTTACAGCCTCTCTATGGCTACACCTTC
clone_size: NA; v_call: TRBV20-1; d_call: NA; j_call: TRBJ1-5; cdr3_length: 15; cdr3_aa: CSARDVRGRGQPQHF; cdr3_nt: TGCAGTGCTAGAGATGTCAGGGGAAGGGGTCAGCCCCAGCATTTT
clone_size: many; v_call: TRBV27; d_call: NA; j_call: TRBJ1-5; cdr3_length: 13; cdr3_aa: CASSLWGNQPQHF; cdr3_nt: TGTGCCAGCAGTTTATGGGGCAATCAGCCCCAGCATTTT
clone_size: many; v_call: TRBV6-2/TRBV6-3; d_call: NA; j_call: TRBJ2-7; cdr3_length: 14; cdr3_aa: CASSVTRISYEQYF; cdr3_nt: TGTGCCAGCAGTGTGACTAGGATATCCTACGAGCAGTACTTC
clone_size: NA; v_call: TRBV7-9; d_call: TRBD1; j_call: TRBJ2-7; cdr3_length: 15; cdr3_aa: CASSQGPGQHYEQYF; cdr3_nt: TGTGCCAGCAGCCAAGGGCCGGGACAGCACTACGAGCAGTACTTC
clone_size: NA; v_call: TRBV29-1; d_call: TRBD1; j_call: TRBJ1-2; cdr3_length: 12; cdr3_aa: CSSLGQAYGYTF; cdr3_nt: TGCAGCAGCCTGGGACAGGCCTATGGCTACACCTTC